These 22 T cell receptor beta chains were sequenced from one sample in a study of T cell responses to AZD1222 COVID-19 vaccine. Using immunoSEQ multiplex PCR, the repertoire was profiled, and TCRdb retains in-frame clones only, with some absent. The sample shows under 110,000 clones, 90% of them seen only once. This specimen was peripheral blood, taken on day 0 of AZD1222 vaccination. The receptors stem from an adult in good health.

The rearrangement joins TRBV30 to TRBJ2-7; D ambiguous. CDR1 and CDR2 from the germline V gene are GTSNPN and SVGIG (reference sequence). V was trimmed by 3 bases and J by 3 bases, leaving 9 bases between them. The CDR3 consists of 12 residues. The CDR3 reads CAWRWLSYEQYF. The CDR3 nucleotides read TGTGCCTGGAGGTGGCTTAGCTACGAGCAGTACTTC. Based on the CDR3 plus reference TRBV30 and TRBJ2-7, the full variable domain is SQTIHQWPATLVQPVGSPLSLECTVEGTSNPNLYWYRQAAGRGLQLLFYSVGIGQISSEVPQNLSASRPQDRQFILSSKKLLLSDSGFYLCAWRWLSYEQYFGPGTRLTVT.

V gene TRBV28 combines with J gene TRBJ2-2, with a possible D match to TRBD2 (5 bases). The CDR3 has 16 residues. CDR1 is MDHEN and CDR2 is SYDVKM in the germline V gene. The germline V and J ends were trimmed by 7 bases and 0 bases, with 15 bases remaining between them. The CDR3 loop is CASKAGDYSNTGELFF. CDR3 nucleotides: TGTGCCAGCAAGGCAGGAGACTATTCGAACACCGGGGAGCTGTTTTTT.

The table lists this clone with a few counts. This chain uses TRBV5-1 with TRBJ1-4, with D perhaps matching TRBD1 (6 bases). The CDR3 extends over 16 amino acids. The germline gives CDR1 SGHRS, CDR2 YFSETQ. V dropped 4 bases and J dropped 0 bases, with 13 bases sitting between them. The CDR3 loop is CASSPRGGTTNEKLFF. CDR3 in DNA: TGCGCCAGCAGCCCTAGGGGGGGTACAACTAATGAAAAACTGTTTTTT.

This clone came up a few times. The CDR3 nucleotides read TGTGCCAGCAGTAGGGGACAGATCATGAACACTGAAGCTTTCTTT. Amino acids: CASSRGQIMNTEAFF. V is TRBV6-5 and J is TRBJ1-1; 7 bases map to TRBD1. Germline-derived CDR1 and CDR2 are MNHEY and SVGAGI. The CDR3 has 15 residues. Trimming at V came to 5 bases and at J to 0 bases, leaving 6 bases not matched to a gene.

This chain connects TRBV28 to TRBJ1-4; D might be TRBD1 (5 bases). The ends were cut back, 5 bases at V and 2 bases at J, with 9 bases in the middle. The CDR3 runs to 14 residues. The V gene's germline CDR1 is MDHEN and CDR2 SYDVKM. The CDR3 DNA follows: TGTGCCAGCAGTAAGACAGATACTAATGAAAAACTGTTTTTT. As protein: CASSKTDTNEKLFF.

The chain carries TRBV5-1 and TRBJ1-4, with D hard to call. Germline lookup yields CDR1 SGHRS and CDR2 YFSETQ. Trimming left V 6 bases short and J 0 bases short, with 15 bases between. The CDR3 spans 16 residues. As DNA, the CDR3 is TGCGCCAGCACCCCGGAGGCGGATGCAACTAATGAAAAACTGTTTTTT. It specifies CASTPEADATNEKLFF.

This clone was counted a single time. The chain is built from TRBV5-1 and TRBJ1-5; D ambiguous. Trimming removed 0 bases from V and 6 bases from J, with 7 bases in between. CDR1 and CDR2 (germline): SGHRS, YFSETQ. The CDR3 contains 13 residues. The CDR3 nucleotides are TGCGCCAGCAGCTTGGCAGGTATTCAGCCCCAGCATTTT. Its translation is CASSLAGIQPQHF. Full variable domain (outside the CDR3, taken from reference TRBV5-1 and TRBJ1-5): KAGVTQTPRYLIKTRGQQVTLSCSPISGHRSVSWYQQTPGQGLQFLFEYFSETQRNKGNFPGRFSGRQFSNSRSEMNVSTLELGDSALYLCASSLAGIQPQHFGDGTRLSIL.

The rearrangement uses TRBV27 and TRBJ2-6, with 7 bases matching TRBD2. There are 17 residues in the CDR3. Germline trimming cut 3 bases from V and 0 bases from J; bases unmatched to any gene: 5. CDR1 is MNHEY and CDR2 is SMNVEV in the germline V gene (reference sequence). In nucleotides, the CDR3 is TGTGCCAGCAGTTTGGGGGAGGGGAGCTCTGGGGCCAACGTCCTGACTTTC. Amino acids: CASSLGEGSSGANVLTF.

The V gene is TRBV18, the J gene TRBJ1-5; D call uncertain. V lost 3 bases to trimming and J lost 3 bases, with 9 bases between them. The V gene's germline CDR1 is KGHSH and CDR2 LQKENI. This CDR3 has 14 residues. CDR3 region: CASSPNRNNQPQHF. The CDR3 DNA is TGTGCCAGCTCACCTAACAGAAACAATCAGCCCCAGCATTTT.

The rearrangement links TRBV5-1 to TRBJ2-1; D perhaps matches TRBD1 (8 bases). The CDR3 runs to 15 residues. V gave up 0 bases and J gave up 6 bases, with 13 bases separating them. CDR1 SGHRS and CDR2 YFSETQ come from the germline V gene. The CDR3 sequence is CASSLVDREGNEQFF. DNA for the CDR3: TGCGCCAGCAGCTTGGTGGACAGGGAGGGCAATGAGCAGTTCTTC.

CDR3 sequence (DNA): TGTGCCAGCAGTTACAGGAGGGGTGAAGCTTTCTTT. Translation: CASSYRRGEAFF. The chain combines TRBV6-5 with TRBJ1-1; perhaps TRBD1 as D (5 bases). Germline-derived CDR1 and CDR2 are MNHEY and SVGAGI. The length of the CDR3 is 12 residues. V was cut by 2 bases and J by 7 bases, with 8 bases left in between.

The chain employs TRBV20-1 and TRBJ1-2, with D perhaps matching TRBD1 (6 bases). The CDR3 is 15 residues long. The germline V gene encodes CDR1 DFQATT and CDR2 SNEGSKA (reference sequence). V was clipped by 3 bases and J by 0 bases, with 14 bases between them. The CDR3 spells CSASDAGQSNYGYTF. CDR3 nucleotides: TGCAGTGCTAGTGACGCCGGACAGTCTAACTATGGCTACACCTTC.

This clone was counted once. The chain carries TRBV7-8 and TRBJ2-7; the D gene is possibly TRBD2 (7 bases). Trimming shortened V by 1 base and J by 1 base, and 14 bases separated the two germline ends. Germline lookup yields CDR1 SGHVS and CDR2 FQNEAQ. There are 16 residues in the CDR3. Here the CDR3 reads CASSLGGRGISYEQYF. The CDR3 nucleotides read TGTGCCAGCAGCTTAGGGGGGCGGGGGATATCCTACGAGCAGTACTTC.

The genes are TRBV11-2 and TRBJ1-2, with D unresolved. Per the germline V gene, CDR1 is SGHAT and CDR2 is FQNNGV. The CDR3 is 15 amino acids. Trimming removed 5 bases from V and 4 bases from J, with 17 bases in between. The CDR3 nucleotides read TGTGCCAGCAGCCCGGCCGGCGCTCGGCCCTATGGCTACACCTTC. Its protein product is CASSPAGARPYGYTF.

The chain uses TRBV15 and TRBJ1-4; 8 nucleotides agree with TRBD1. The CDR3 length is 17 residues. CDR1 is LNHNV and CDR2 is YYDKDF in the germline V gene (reference sequence). The junction had 7 bases not matched to a gene; V was cut back by 0 bases and J by 4 bases. The CDR3 here is CATSRDSGGRGNEKLFF. The CDR3, as DNA: TGTGCCACCAGCAGAGATTCAGGGGGCAGGGGTAATGAAAAACTGTTTTTT.

The gene calls are TRBV3-1 (or the pseudogene TRBV3-2) and TRBJ2-3; D remains unclear. Trimming took off 5 bases at V and 4 bases at J, with 13 bases between the two ends. The CDR3 is 14 amino acids. CDR1 LGHDT and CDR2 YNNKEL come from the germline V gene (reference sequence). This CDR3 is CASSLTQQPDTQYF. DNA of the CDR3: TGTGCCAGCAGCTTGACTCAGCAGCCAGATACGCAGTATTTT.

The chain is built from TRBV2 and TRBJ1-5; D uncertain. The CDR3 length is 11 residues. Germline V CDR1 and CDR2: SNHLY, FYNNEI. V lost 6 bases and J 7 bases, leaving 7 bases between the germline ends. Here the CDR3 reads CASSATQPQHF. For the CDR3, the DNA is TGTGCCAGCAGCGCTACACAGCCCCAGCATTTT.

This chain connects TRBV27 to TRBJ1-5, with a possible D match to TRBD1 (6 bases). CDR3 length equals 15 residues. CDR1 and CDR2 from the germline V gene are MNHEY and SMNVEV (reference sequence). Between the trimmed V and J ends, which lost 6 bases and 2 bases, there was a span of 14 bases. CDR3 protein: CASRPGAIGNQPQHF. The CDR3 DNA is TGTGCCAGCAGACCGGGGGCAATAGGCAATCAGCCCCAGCATTTT.

The chain carries TRBV3-1 (or the pseudogene TRBV3-2) and TRBJ2-3; the match to TRBD2 covers 10 bases. Germline loops: CDR1 LGHDT, CDR2 YNNKEL (reference sequence). The CDR3 consists of 20 residues. V gave up 1 base and J gave up 4 bases; unmatched junction bases: 17. In DNA form, the CDR3 reads TGTGCCAGCAGCCAAGGGGTTTTGGTAGCGGGGGGCTATAGTTCAGATACGCAGTATTTT. Amino acids: CASSQGVLVAGGYSSDTQYF.

CDR3 protein: CSVEFIAGAISSYNEQFF. The CDR3 DNA reads as TGCAGCGTTGAATTTATAGCGGGGGCGATAAGCTCCTACAATGAGCAGTTCTTC. This chain links TRBV29-1 with TRBJ2-1; 9 nucleotides match TRBD2. Germline V gene data show CDR1 as SQVTM and CDR2 as ANQGSEA. V lost 2 bases to trimming and J lost 0 bases; unmatched junction nucleotides: 11. The CDR3 runs to 18 residues.

This clone has more than one count but fewer than ten. The rearrangement links TRBV7-6 to TRBJ1-1; tentatively, D is TRBD1 (5 bases). Germline V gene data show CDR1 as SGHVS and CDR2 as FNYEAQ. The CDR3 extends over 16 amino acids. V shed 1 base and J shed 3 bases, with 15 bases lying between them. The CDR3, as DNA: TGTGCCAGCAGCTTAGATATAGGGTTGGGGGACACTGAAGCTTTCTTT. This translates into CASSLDIGLGDTEAFF.

The chain links TRBV4-1 to TRBJ1-1; tentative D call: TRBD1 (5 bases). The germline V gene encodes CDR1 MGHRA and CDR2 YSYEKL. Trimming shortened V by 4 bases and J by 0 bases, and 9 bases separated the two germline ends. The CDR3 is 14 residues long. The CDR3 is CASSPKTVNTEAFF. DNA of the CDR3: TGCGCCAGCAGCCCGAAGACAGTGAACACTGAAGCTTTCTTT.